The rows below give T cell receptor beta chains drawn from one sample of a study of identical twins. MiXCR, applied by TCRdb to the 5' RACE reads, yields one record per CDR3 protein. The sample lists 570,000 or so distinct CDR3 sequences; 9.6% were seen once. The sample also formed part of further work on yellow fever vaccine responses in identical twins.

The sample was PBMCs. The receptor source for this set is a woman aged 18-35 years in good health. The CDR3 runs from the conserved cysteine through the conserved F or W. Each record gives: V gene, J gene, CDR3 protein.

TRBV20-1	TRBJ1-1	CSARGQGLRTEAFF
TRBV20-1	TRBJ2-4	CSARDPRLGIQYF
TRBV2	TRBJ2-3	CASVTGLAETDTQYF
TRBV4-3	TRBJ1-4	CASSQDSATNEKLFF
TRBV2	TRBJ2-1	CASSEGSGGFYNEQFF
TRBV5-4	TRBJ2-7	CASSFRVAGGYEQYF
TRBV28	TRBJ2-7	CASSFEGGGRAVRYEQYF
TRBV6-2/TRBV6-3	TRBJ2-2	CASSYELDVRTGELFF
TRBV21-1	TRBJ2-7	CASKITGTSGSTSPTGEQYF
TRBV20-1	TRBJ2-4	CSASPLVGLAKNIQYF
TRBV29-1	TRBJ2-3	CSASLGQDTQYF
TRBV9	TRBJ2-2	CASSVGLARRRTTGELFF
TRBV12-3/TRBV12-4	TRBJ2-3	CASSEPRATDTQYF
TRBV28	TRBJ2-7	CASSDDGGIFSYEQYF
TRBV20-1	TRBJ2-5	CSARDLVRGGLTETQYF
TRBV7-2	TRBJ2-4	CASSLARTSGGIAKNIQYF
TRBV29-1	TRBJ2-2	CSVRSALAGELFF
TRBV27	TRBJ2-2	CASGRDNHLTNTGELFF
TRBV3-1	TRBJ2-5	CASSQDSVAGKETQYF
TRBV5-4	TRBJ1-2	CASSATGQGANGYTF
TRBV6-2/TRBV6-3	TRBJ2-5	CASKLRGTTETQYF